Below, 20 T cell receptor beta chains from the same sample are listed, as sequenced in a study of shared clonotypes between healthy human individuals. The protocol was immunoSEQ multiplex PCR, while the TCRdb copy is restricted to in-frame clones and leaves out a portion. The table includes under 1,100,000 clones, around 74% detected once. The sample consisted of memory CD4+ T cells sorted from blood. Subset described: CD45RA-negative fraction. These receptors all stem from a man between 18 and 29 years old in good health.

This clone was counted a single time. This chain links TRBV5-1 with TRBJ2-3, with 11 bases fitting TRBD2. CDR3 length equals 15 residues. V shed 6 bases, J shed 1 base, and the junction held 4 bases outside the gene matches. Germline V CDR1 and CDR2: SGHRS, YFSETQ. For the CDR3, the DNA is TGCGCCAGCAAGGTGACTAGCGGGGGCACAGATACGCAGTATTTT. The encoded protein is CASKVTSGGTDTQYF.

This clone was found once. The V and J genes are TRBV5-1 and TRBJ2-4, with unresolved D. The CDR3 loop spans 17 amino acids. Trimming removed 4 bases at V and 3 bases at J, with 20 bases between. CDR1 and CDR2 (germline): SGHRS, YFSETQ. CDR3 nucleotides: TGCGCCAGCAGCCACCCCGGGCCGCTAGGAGTCAAAAACATTCAGTACTTC. Translating it yields CASSHPGPLGVKNIQYF.

The rearrangement links TRBV5-8 to TRBJ2-1; TRBD1 agrees at 7 bases. The CDR3 is made up of 17 amino acids. The junction had 7 bases not matched to a gene; V was cut back by 0 bases and J by 1 base. Germline CDR1 reads SGHTS; CDR2 reads YDEGEE. The CDR3 loop is CASSLVQGDISYNEQFF. The CDR3, as DNA: TGTGCCAGCAGCTTGGTTCAGGGGGACATATCCTACAATGAGCAGTTCTTC.

The V gene is TRBV2, the J gene TRBJ1-5; D call uncertain. Per the germline V gene, CDR1 is SNHLY and CDR2 is FYNNEI. V lost 6 bases and J 0 bases, leaving 12 bases between the germline ends. CDR3 length: 15 residues. The CDR3 nucleotides are TGTGCCAGCAGCTTTACACCGTATAGCAATCAGCCCCAGCATTTT. Encoded protein: CASSFTPYSNQPQHF.

The gene calls are TRBV6-6 and TRBJ1-2, with D maybe TRBD1 (5 bases). The CDR3 consists of 14 residues. The germline CDR1 and CDR2 sequences are MNHNY and SVGAGI (reference sequence). V was trimmed by 2 bases and J by 4 bases, leaving 11 bases between them. The chain's CDR3 is CASSYRGGGYGYTF. The CDR3 DNA follows: TGTGCCAGCAGTTACCGCGGGGGTGGCTATGGCTACACCTTC.

The sample holds one count of this clone. The chain joins TRBV6-5 to TRBJ1-2; TRBD1 is a possible D gene (5 bases). This CDR3 spans 15 amino acids. The germline V gene encodes CDR1 MNHEY and CDR2 SVGAGI. V lost 0 bases to trimming and J lost 4 bases, with 12 bases between them. In DNA form, the CDR3 reads TGTGCCAGCAGTTACTCGGGCAGGGCGGTCTATGGCTACACCTTC. Residues: CASSYSGRAVYGYTF.

The genes are TRBV2 and TRBJ2-3, with D maybe TRBD2 (5 bases). Trimming left V 5 bases short and J 4 bases short, with 13 bases between. The V gene's germline CDR1 is SNHLY and CDR2 FYNNEI. This CDR3 spans 14 amino acids. CDR3: CASSILVGADTQYF. CDR3 bases: TGTGCCAGCAGTATACTCGTCGGGGCAGATACGCAGTATTTT.

This clone was recorded once. The CDR3, as DNA: TGTGCCATCCCCGGAGGACAGGGGAGCGACAATGAGCAGTTCTTC. Translation gives CAIPGGQGSDNEQFF. The chain combines TRBV7-2 with TRBJ2-1, with 9 bases lining up with TRBD1. Germline trimming cut 10 bases from V and 5 bases from J; bases unmatched to any gene: 12. The CDR3 covers 15 residues. The V gene's germline CDR1 is SGHTA and CDR2 FQGNSA.

This chain uses TRBV7-2 with TRBJ1-1; TRBD1 matches 11 bases. The germline CDR1 and CDR2 sequences are SGHTA and FQGNSA. This CDR3 has 16 amino acids. The V gene end was trimmed by 1 base and the J gene end by 5 bases; junction bases not matched to a gene: 6. The CDR3 sequence: CASSLDGGTGGTEAFF. In DNA form, the CDR3 reads TGTGCCAGCAGCTTAGATGGGGGGACAGGGGGAACTGAAGCTTTCTTT.

The J gene is TRBJ2-6, the V gene TRBV18; no clear D. This CDR3 is 17 amino acids long. Per germline, CDR1 KGHSH and CDR2 LQKENI. The V end was cut by 3 bases, the J end by 0 bases, with 12 bases between. The CDR3 loop is CASSPWAEISGANVLTF. CDR3 DNA sequence: TGTGCCAGCTCACCTTGGGCCGAGATCTCTGGGGCCAACGTCCTGACTTTC.

This clone came up a few times. The genes are TRBV7-2 and TRBJ1-6, with D perhaps matching TRBD1 (5 bases). V lost 5 bases and J lost 7, with 24 bases in between. Germline V gene sequence: CDR1 SGHTA, CDR2 FQGNSA. This CDR3 comprises 18 residues. The CDR3 loop is CASSPTYGRGPMNSPLHF. The CDR3 DNA follows: TGTGCCAGCAGCCCCACTTATGGCCGGGGACCTATGAATTCACCCCTCCACTTT.

This chain joins TRBV29-1 and TRBJ1-1; TRBD1 is a possible D gene (6 bases). CDR3 size: 16 residues. Between the trimmed V and J ends, which lost 1 base and 2 bases, there was a span of 17 bases. Germline V lookup: CDR1 SQVTM, CDR2 ANQGSEA. The CDR3 sequence is CSVEAEYRGGNTEAFF. The CDR3 nucleotides read TGCAGCGTTGAAGCTGAGTATAGGGGGGGAAACACTGAAGCTTTCTTT. Full variable domain (missing parts from reference TRBV29-1 and TRBJ1-1): SAVISQKPSRDICQRGTSLTIQCQVDSQVTMMFWYRQQPGQSLTLIATANQGSEATYESGFVIDKFPISRPNLTFSTLTVSNMSPEDSSIYLCSVEAEYRGGNTEAFFGQGTRLTVV.

A word on this clone: Only one base separates this from a far larger clonotype, so it likely reflects a read error. This chain connects TRBV30 to TRBJ2-2; TRBD2 matches at 12 bases. The junction had 12 bases not matched to a gene; V was cut back by 2 bases and J by 5 bases. Germline V gives CDR1 GTSNPN, CDR2 SVGIG (reference sequence). The CDR3 extends over 18 amino acids. The CDR3 sequence: CAWSTSGRTLGGTGELFF. DNA for the CDR3: TGTGCCTGGAGTACTAGCGGGAGGACGTTAGGGGGGACCGGGGAGCTGTTTTTT.

The rearrangement uses TRBV7-2 and TRBJ2-5; 8 positions agree with TRBD1. The CDR3 totals 17 residues. V shed 5 bases and J 5 bases; nucleotides not matched to a gene: 16. The germline V gene has CDR1 SGHTA and CDR2 FQGNSA. CDR3 protein: CASSPYGAGGPFETQYF. The CDR3 DNA reads TGTGCCAGCAGCCCCTATGGGGCAGGGGGCCCCTTTGAGACCCAGTACTTC.

The chain has TRBV2 and TRBJ1-1; the D is unclear. This CDR3 has 12 residues. Germline CDR1 is SNHLY and CDR2 is FYNNEI. Deletions cut 1 base from V and 8 bases from J, with 8 bases between. The CDR3 protein is CASSEDWGEAFF. DNA of the CDR3: TGTGCCAGCAGTGAAGATTGGGGAGAAGCTTTCTTT.

On this clone itself: The same CDR3 arises from other DNA sequences in this sample as well. J is TRBJ2-7 and V is TRBV5-1, with a tentative D call TRBD2 (5 bases). V was pared by 2 bases and J by 4 bases, with 7 bases between. Germline assignment: CDR1 SGHRS and CDR2 YFSETQ. The CDR3 is 12 amino acids. CDR3 region: CASSLEGYEQYF. CDR3 nucleotide sequence: TGCGCCAGCAGCTTAGAGGGTTACGAGCAGTACTTC.

V is TRBV11-2 and J is TRBJ2-5; a weak D match, TRBD2 (6 bases). Germline V gene data show CDR1 as SGHAT and CDR2 as FQNNGV. The germline V and J ends were trimmed by 5 bases and 1 base, with 11 bases remaining between them. The CDR3 has 14 residues. CDR3 sequence reads: CASSGTGVQETQYF. The CDR3 DNA reads TGTGCCAGCAGCGGAACGGGGGTCCAAGAGACCCAGTACTTC.

The V gene is TRBV29-1, the J gene TRBJ2-2; D might be TRBD2 (5 bases). The V end lost 4 bases, the J end lost 1 base, and 16 bases lay between the germline ends. Per germline, CDR1 SQVTM and CDR2 ANQGSEA. CDR3 size: 16 residues. The CDR3 is CSVGATRELNTGELFF. The CDR3 DNA is TGCAGCGTTGGGGCCACCCGGGAATTGAACACCGGGGAGCTGTTTTTT.

V gene TRBV6-5 combines with J gene TRBJ2-1; 8 nucleotides align to TRBD1. There are 15 residues in the CDR3. Germline values: CDR1 MNHEY, CDR2 SVGAGI. V shed 6 bases and J 7 bases; nucleotides not matched to a gene: 11. CDR3 DNA sequence: TGTGCCAGCAGGAGGGGAGACAGGGGTAGGAATGAGCAGTTCTTC. It encodes CASRRGDRGRNEQFF.

In the case of this clone: A junction end diverges from the germline sequence, so it may reflect a read error. V and J are TRBV2 and TRBJ1-4; 7 bases align to TRBD1. The CDR3 consists of 18 residues. From germline, CDR1 is SNHLY and CDR2 FYNNEI. The CDR3 region is CTSSRDSGPVATNEKLFF. The CDR3 nucleotides are TGTACCAGCAGTCGGGACAGCGGGCCGGTTGCAACTAATGAAAAACTGTTTTTT.